What follows are 6 T cell receptor beta chains derived from one specimen sequenced in a study of shared clonotypes between healthy human individuals. Clones were sequenced by immunoSEQ multiplex PCR, and TCRdb holds only the in-frame ones, with some missing. The sample includes approximately 1.4 million clones, nearly 99% seen only once; the top ten take less than 0.55%. Sequencing input: naive CD4+ T cells sorted from blood. As for subset: CD45RA+ positively selected. The receptors come from a man aged 25-40 years in good health.

The rearrangement uses TRBV13 and TRBJ2-4, with 7 positions matching TRBD2. Germline V gives CDR1 PRHDT, CDR2 FYEKMQ (reference sequence). The trim removed 5 bases at V and 0 bases at J, leaving 19 bases unmatched. This CDR3 has 20 amino acids. The CDR3 sequence: CASSPHPLADDLLAKNIQYF. For the CDR3, the DNA is TGTGCCAGCAGCCCTCACCCCCTAGCGGACGATTTACTAGCCAAAAACATTCAGTACTTC.

This clone has just one count. Germline is not matched at one junction end, which may reflect a read error. This chain connects TRBV7-2 to TRBJ2-1; TRBD2 aligns across 14 bases. Per the germline V gene, CDR1 is SGHTA and CDR2 is FQGNSA. CDR3 length: 13 residues. As DNA, the CDR3 is TGTGCCAGCAGCAAGGGACTAGCGGGAGACTCGGTCTTC. It yields the protein CASSKGLAGDSVF. Together with reference TRBV7-2 and TRBJ2-1, the CDR3 gives the full variable domain: GAGVSQSPSNKVTEKGKDVELRCDPISGHTALYWYRQSLGQGLEFLIYFQGNSAPDKSGLPSDRFSAERTGGSVSTLTIQRTQQEDSAVYLCASSKGLAGDSVFGPGTRLTVL.

The chain combines TRBV5-1 with TRBJ2-7, with TRBD2 matching over 9 bases. V was pared by 6 bases and J by 4 bases, with 5 bases of the junction left unmatched. Germline values: CDR1 SGHRS, CDR2 YFSETQ. This CDR3 comprises 13 residues. The CDR3 region is CASKLAGLYEQYF. The DNA of the CDR3 is TGCGCCAGCAAGCTAGCGGGACTATACGAGCAGTACTTC.

This chain links TRBV5-5 with TRBJ2-5, with D possibly matching TRBD2 (5 bases). The CDR3 extends over 13 amino acids. The V gene lost 2 bases and the J gene lost 5 bases, with 10 bases spanning the gap. The germline CDR1 and CDR2 sequences are SGHKS and YYEKEE (reference sequence). The chain's CDR3 is CASSLWTGETQYF. CDR3 nucleotides: TGTGCCAGCAGCTTATGGACGGGGGAGACCCAGTACTTC. The whole variable domain, filled in from reference TRBV5-5 and TRBJ2-5, reads DAGVTQSPTHLIKTRGQQVTLRCSPISGHKSVSWYQQVLGQGPQFIFQYYEKEERGRGNFPDRFSARQFPNYSSELNVNALLLGDSALYLCASSLWTGETQYFGPGTRLLVL.

The genes are TRBV12-2 and TRBJ1-1; the table's D call TRBD1 went unverified against the DNA. TRBV12-2 is deemed a pseudogene. The CDR3 sequence is 20 residues long. Here the CDR3 DNA reads TGTGCAAGTCGCTCCAGAGCAACTACGGACAGCGACCCGGATGACACTGAAGCTTTCTTT. Translation gives CASRSRATTDSDPDDTEAFF.

The chain is built from TRBV6-5 and TRBJ1-5; tentatively, D is TRBD1 (6 bases). Germline lookup yields CDR1 MNHEY and CDR2 SVGAGI. The CDR3 extends over 15 amino acids. V was pared by 1 base and J by 3 bases, with 10 bases between. The CDR3 DNA reads as TGTGCCAGCAGTTACTTGGACAGCCTCAATCAGCCCCAGCATTTT. This codes for CASSYLDSLNQPQHF.